One and the same sample provided the 22 T cell receptor beta chains below, sequenced in a study of CD8 T cells in Susac syndrome. Reverse transcription of 0.5 to 1 ug RNA was performed with random hexamers. Via MiXCR, TCRdb re-called the immunoSEQ multiplex PCR reads, giving one row per CDR3 protein. The repertoire holds some 150,000 distinct CDR3 sequences, with roughly 95% as singletons. Material: CD4+ T cells from PBMCs. These receptors came from a human donor with Susac syndrome.

J is TRBJ2-7 and V is TRBV9, with TRBD2 as a possible D gene (6 bases). Germline CDR1 SGDLS, CDR2 YYNGEE. The CDR3 spans 15 residues. V was shortened by 0 bases and J by 7 bases, with 17 bases between the two germline ends. The CDR3 region has the DNA TGTGCCAGCAGCGTAGGGGAGGAGGCCTACTCTGAGCAGTACTTC. It codes for CASSVGEEAYSEQYF.

The rearrangement links TRBV24-1 to TRBJ2-5; D not resolved. Trimming pared 1 base from V and 5 bases from J, leaving 10 bases between. This CDR3 spans 14 amino acids. Germline V CDR1 and CDR2: KGHDR, SFDVKD. The CDR3 region is CATSDFGPLETQYF. For the CDR3, the DNA is TGTGCCACCAGTGATTTCGGGCCTCTTGAGACCCAGTACTTC.

The chain links TRBV15 to TRBJ1-5; TRBD1 is a possible D gene (6 bases). With 8 bases removed from V and 1 base from J, the gap between germline ends came to 6 bases. This CDR3 is 12 amino acids long. Germline V lookup: CDR1 LNHNV, CDR2 YYDKDF (reference sequence). The CDR3 DNA follows: TGTGCCACCGGACAGAGCAATCAGCCCCAGCATTTT. Protein: CATGQSNQPQHF.

This clonotype is a singleton in its sample. Germline and junction disagree at one end, which may indicate a read error. V is TRBV4-1 and J is TRBJ1-2; the D gene is possibly TRBD1 (5 bases). The CDR3 spans 15 residues. Germline V gives CDR1 MGHRA, CDR2 YSYEKL. As DNA, the CDR3 is TGCGCCAGCAGTCAAGAGCCGGGGGTTAACTATGGCTACACCTTC. Its protein is CASSQEPGVNYGYTF.

The chain employs TRBV4-1 and TRBJ2-6; D remains unclear. Germline V gene sequence: CDR1 MGHRA, CDR2 YSYEKL. Trimming left V 3 bases short and J 4 bases short, with 10 bases between. The CDR3 length is 15 residues. This CDR3 reads CASSQPPPGANVLTF. CDR3 coding DNA: TGCGCCAGCAGCCAGCCCCCGCCGGGGGCCAACGTCCTGACTTTC.

The rearrangement joins TRBV29-1 to TRBJ2-3; 7 bases are shared with TRBD2. The CDR3 spans 13 residues. The V segment lost 8 bases and the J segment 4 bases; nucleotides outside the gene matches: 9. Germline V gene lookup returns CDR1 SQVTM and CDR2 ANQGSEA. The CDR3 coding sequence is TGCAGCCTTCAGGCGGGGGTGGCAGATACGCAGTATTTT. This codes for CSLQAGVADTQYF.

The chain links TRBV5-6 to TRBJ2-7, with a possible D match to TRBD1 (6 bases). In germline, CDR1 is SGHDT, CDR2 YYEEEE. The CDR3 has 15 amino acids. V dropped 4 bases and J dropped 2 bases, with 16 bases sitting between them. CDR3 in DNA: TGTGCCAGCAGCAATACGGGACACAAAGCCTACGAGCAGTACTTC. Encoded protein: CASSNTGHKAYEQYF.

The rearrangement links TRBV20-1 to TRBJ2-7, with 10 bases aligning to TRBD2. The CDR3 contains 13 residues. V lost 4 bases to trimming and J lost 3 bases; unmatched junction nucleotides: 3. CDR1 DFQATT and CDR2 SNEGSKA come from the germline V gene (reference sequence). Here the CDR3 reads CSAKRGGDYEQYF. CDR3 coding DNA: TGCAGTGCTAAGCGGGGGGGAGACTACGAGCAGTACTTC.

This chain links TRBV4-2 with TRBJ2-6; D tentatively reads TRBD1 or TRBD2 (5 bases each). CDR1 LGHNA and CDR2 YNFKEQ come from the germline V gene. V dropped 0 bases and J dropped 3 bases, with 6 bases sitting between them. CDR3 length: 15 amino acids. The CDR3 bases are TGTGCCAGCAGCCAAGAGGGGGTTGGGGCCAACGTCCTGACTTTC. Its protein product is CASSQEGVGANVLTF.

This rearrangement joins TRBV19 to TRBJ2-5; 10 nucleotides line up with TRBD1. The CDR3 runs to 15 residues. J gave up 5 bases and V 5 bases, and 8 bases lay outside the gene matches. Germline values: CDR1 LNHDA, CDR2 SQIVND (reference sequence). The CDR3: CASSPTGTGDETQYF. The CDR3 DNA sequence: TGTGCCAGTAGTCCGACGGGGACAGGGGACGAGACCCAGTACTTC.

The chain recombines TRBV6-6 with TRBJ1-1; tentatively, D is TRBD1 (5 bases). The germline V gene has CDR1 MNHNY and CDR2 SVGAGI (reference sequence). V was shortened by 7 bases and J by 1 base, with 19 bases between the two germline ends. The CDR3 has 16 amino acids. CDR3 sequence reads: CASTAPGSSPNTEAFF. CDR3 coding DNA: TGTGCCAGCACCGCCCCAGGGTCCTCGCCGAACACTGAAGCTTTCTTT.

The chain combines TRBV15 with TRBJ2-5; D perhaps matches TRBD2 (5 bases). Germline V CDR1 and CDR2: LNHNV, YYDKDF (reference sequence). The CDR3 has 13 amino acids. Trimming left V 9 bases short and J 2 bases short, with 13 bases between. The CDR3 region has the DNA TGTGCCACACAAGCTAGCATTCAAGAGACCCAGTACTTC. Translation gives CATQASIQETQYF.

CDR3 protein: CSAREGTGGKGQFF. The CDR3 region has the DNA TGCAGTGCTAGAGAGGGCACAGGGGGAAAGGGGCAGTTCTTC. This chain uses TRBV20-1 with TRBJ2-1, with 8 nucleotides matching TRBD1. In germline, CDR1 is DFQATT, CDR2 SNEGSKA (reference sequence). With 0 bases clipped from V and 12 bases from J, the junction kept 10 bases outside the gene matches. CDR3 length: 14 amino acids.

This sequence joins TRBV12-3 or TRBV12-4 and TRBJ2-5, with D perhaps matching TRBD1 (6 bases). Deletions cut 6 bases from V and 7 bases from J, with 15 bases between. This CDR3 region has 13 residues. The CDR3 DNA sequence: TGTGCCAGCAGGACAGGACCCCCCGGGACCCAGTACTTC. As protein: CASRTGPPGTQYF.

The rearrangement uses TRBV19 and TRBJ1-1, with D uncertain. This CDR3 has 12 residues. The V end was cut by 10 bases, the J end by 3 bases, with 12 bases between. The germline gives CDR1 LNHDA, CDR2 SQIVND (reference sequence). CDR3 sequence: CATSLRDTEAFF. The CDR3 bases are TGTGCCACATCGCTAAGGGACACTGAAGCTTTCTTT.

This sequence joins TRBV29-1 and TRBJ1-2; D call uncertain. CDR3 length equals 13 residues. V was clipped by 4 bases and J by 1 base, with 10 bases between them. From germline, CDR1 is SQVTM and CDR2 ANQGSEA. CDR3 DNA: TGCAGCGTTGCGAATCACAGTAACTATGGCTACACCTTC. Translating gives CSVANHSNYGYTF. The entire variable domain, with the rest obtained from reference TRBV29-1 and TRBJ1-2, is as follows: SAVISQKPSRDICQRGTSLTIQCQVDSQVTMMFWYRQQPGQSLTLIATANQGSEATYESGFVIDKFPISRPNLTFSTLTVSNMSPEDSSIYLCSVANHSNYGYTFGSGTRLTVV.

The chain employs TRBV12-3 or TRBV12-4 and TRBJ1-6, with TRBD1 matching 8 bases. V lost 5 bases, J lost 10 bases, and 7 bases stayed unmatched. The CDR3 sequence is 14 residues long. The CDR3 region is CASSPDRGRSPLHF. CDR3 in DNA: TGTGCCAGCAGTCCCGACAGGGGAAGATCACCCCTCCACTTT.

This clonotype was seen once. The CDR3 region has the DNA TGTGCCATCACCCTCGGGGTCTCCTATGGCTACACCTTC. Protein: CAITLGVSYGYTF. The chain is built from TRBV2 and TRBJ1-2, with no clear D. V dropped 10 bases and J dropped 4 bases, with 16 bases sitting between them. CDR1 SNHLY and CDR2 FYNNEI come from the germline V gene. CDR3 length: 13 residues. Full variable domain (remainder filled in from reference TRBV2 and TRBJ1-2): EPEVTQTPSHQVTQMGQEVILRCVPISNHLYFYWYRQILGQKVEFLVSFYNNEISEKSEIFDDQFSVERPDGSNFTLKIRSTKLEDSAMYFCAITLGVSYGYTFGSGTRLTVV.

The chain couples TRBV29-1 to TRBJ2-2, with TRBD1 identical over 8 bases. V dropped 5 bases and J dropped 3; count of bases not matched to a gene: 5. The CDR3 runs 14 residues. Germline V gene lookup returns CDR1 SQVTM and CDR2 ANQGSEA. The CDR3: CSVRDRLDTGELFF. The DNA for the CDR3 is TGCAGCGTTAGGGACAGGTTGGACACCGGGGAGCTGTTTTTT.

The chain recombines TRBV12-3 or TRBV12-4 with TRBJ1-5; TRBD1 might be the D (6 bases). The V end lost 5 bases, the J end lost 7 bases, and 15 bases lay between the germline ends. This CDR3 has 14 residues. The CDR3 reads CASSPDRLSQPQHF. CDR3 sequence (DNA): TGTGCCAGCAGTCCGGACAGATTGTCACAGCCCCAGCATTTT.

The chain couples TRBV19 to TRBJ2-2; D ambiguous. This CDR3 has 13 amino acids. Per the germline V gene, CDR1 is LNHDA and CDR2 is SQIVND (reference sequence). V lost 7 bases and J 1 base, leaving 7 bases between the germline ends. CDR3: CASKVVNTGELFF. The CDR3 DNA follows: TGTGCCAGTAAAGTTGTGAACACCGGGGAGCTGTTTTTT.

The J gene is TRBJ1-6, the V gene TRBV20-1; the match to TRBD1 covers 11 bases. Germline CDR1 reads DFQATT; CDR2 reads SNEGSKA (reference sequence). The CDR3 runs 14 residues. The ends lost 7 bases at V and 6 bases at J; junction bases unmatched: 5. The CDR3 DNA sequence: TGCAGTGTAGCCGGGACAGGGGGTAATTCACCCCTCCACTTT. Translating gives CSVAGTGGNSPLHF.